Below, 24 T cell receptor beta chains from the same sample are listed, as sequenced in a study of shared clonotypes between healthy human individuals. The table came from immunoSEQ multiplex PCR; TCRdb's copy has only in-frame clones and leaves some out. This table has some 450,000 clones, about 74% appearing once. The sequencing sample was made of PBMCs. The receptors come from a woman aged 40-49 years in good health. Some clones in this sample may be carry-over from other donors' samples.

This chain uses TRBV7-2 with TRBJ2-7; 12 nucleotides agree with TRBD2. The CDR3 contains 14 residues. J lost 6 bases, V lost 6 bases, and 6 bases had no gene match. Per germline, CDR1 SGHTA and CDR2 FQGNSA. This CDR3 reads CASRNRLAGAEQYF. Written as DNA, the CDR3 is TGTGCCAGCAGGAACCGACTAGCGGGAGCCGAGCAGTACTTC.

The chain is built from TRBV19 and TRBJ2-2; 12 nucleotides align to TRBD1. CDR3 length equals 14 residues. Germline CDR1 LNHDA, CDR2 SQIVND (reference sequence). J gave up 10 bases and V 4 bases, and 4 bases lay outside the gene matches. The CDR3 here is CASSTGTGGAELFF. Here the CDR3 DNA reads TGTGCCAGTAGTACCGGGACAGGGGGCGCGGAGCTGTTTTTT. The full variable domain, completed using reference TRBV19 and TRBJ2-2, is DGGITQSPKYLFRKEGQNVTLSCEQNLNHDAMYWYRQDPGQGLRLIYYSQIVNDFQKGDIAEGYSVSREKKESFPLTVTSAQKNPTAFYLCASSTGTGGAELFFGEGSRLTVL.

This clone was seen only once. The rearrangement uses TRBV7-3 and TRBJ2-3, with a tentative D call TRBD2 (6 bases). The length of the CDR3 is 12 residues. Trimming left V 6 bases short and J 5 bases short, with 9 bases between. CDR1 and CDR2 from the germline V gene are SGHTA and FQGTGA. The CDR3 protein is CASRMGGDTQYF. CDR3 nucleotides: TGTGCCAGCAGGATGGGGGGAGATACGCAGTATTTT.

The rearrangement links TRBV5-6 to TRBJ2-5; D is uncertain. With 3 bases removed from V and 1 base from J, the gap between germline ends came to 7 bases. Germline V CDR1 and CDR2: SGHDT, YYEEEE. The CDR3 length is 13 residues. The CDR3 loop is CASSSTGQETQYF. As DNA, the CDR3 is TGTGCCAGCAGCTCGACGGGCCAAGAGACCCAGTACTTC.

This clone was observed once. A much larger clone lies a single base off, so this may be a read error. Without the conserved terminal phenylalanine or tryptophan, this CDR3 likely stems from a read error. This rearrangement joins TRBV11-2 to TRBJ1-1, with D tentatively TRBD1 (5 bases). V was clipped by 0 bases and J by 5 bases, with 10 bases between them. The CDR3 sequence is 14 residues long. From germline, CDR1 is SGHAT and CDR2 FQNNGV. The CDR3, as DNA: TGTGCCAGCAGCTTAGAAGGGGTGGGGACTGAAGCTTTCCTT. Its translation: CASSLEGVGTEAFL.

CDR3 sequence reads: CASSPTAAGSEQYF. The DNA of the CDR3 is TGTGCCAGCTCCCCGACGGCGGCGGGGTCCGAGCAGTACTTC. V gene TRBV18 combines with J gene TRBJ2-7, with a weak D call TRBD2 (6 bases). V shed 6 bases and J shed 6 bases, with 18 bases lying between them. The CDR3 spans 14 residues. Per the germline V gene, CDR1 is KGHSH and CDR2 is LQKENI.

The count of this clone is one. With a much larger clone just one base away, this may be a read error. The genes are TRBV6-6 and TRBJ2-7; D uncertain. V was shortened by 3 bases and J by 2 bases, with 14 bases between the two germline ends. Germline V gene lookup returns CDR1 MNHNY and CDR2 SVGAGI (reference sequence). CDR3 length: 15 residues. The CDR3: CASSYIGSSAYEQYF. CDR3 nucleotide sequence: TGTGCCAGCAGTTATATAGGATCGTCAGCCTACGAGCAGTACTTC.

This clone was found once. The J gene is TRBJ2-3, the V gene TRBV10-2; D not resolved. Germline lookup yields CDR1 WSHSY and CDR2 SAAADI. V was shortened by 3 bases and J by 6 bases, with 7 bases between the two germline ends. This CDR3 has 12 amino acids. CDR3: CASSDDADTQYF. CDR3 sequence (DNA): TGCGCCAGCAGTGACGATGCGGATACGCAGTATTTT.

As DNA, the CDR3 is TGTGCCAGCAGTATGGACGGTGTCCTATCTGAAGCTTTCTTT. It translates to CASSMDGVLSEAFF. This chain joins TRBV28 and TRBJ1-1; D uncertain. V lost 5 bases and J lost 6, with 16 bases in between. Per the germline V gene, CDR1 is MDHEN and CDR2 is SYDVKM. CDR3 length: 14 amino acids.

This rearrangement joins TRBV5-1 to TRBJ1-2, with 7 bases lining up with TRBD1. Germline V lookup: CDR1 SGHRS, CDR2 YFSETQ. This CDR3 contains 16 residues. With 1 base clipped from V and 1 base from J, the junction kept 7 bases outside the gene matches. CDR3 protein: CASSLFGQGDNYGYTF. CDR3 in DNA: TGCGCCAGCAGCTTGTTCGGGCAGGGGGATAACTATGGCTACACCTTC. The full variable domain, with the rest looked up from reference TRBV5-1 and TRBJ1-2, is KAGVTQTPRYLIKTRGQQVTLSCSPISGHRSVSWYQQTPGQGLQFLFEYFSETQRNKGNFPGRFSGRQFSNSRSEMNVSTLELGDSALYLCASSLFGQGDNYGYTFGSGTRLTVV.

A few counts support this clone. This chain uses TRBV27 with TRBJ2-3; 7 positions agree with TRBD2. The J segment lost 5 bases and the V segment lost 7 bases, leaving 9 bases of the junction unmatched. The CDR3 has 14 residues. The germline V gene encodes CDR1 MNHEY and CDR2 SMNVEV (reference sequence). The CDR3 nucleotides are TGTGCCAGCAATAAGGCGGGAGTAGTAGATACGCAGTATTTT. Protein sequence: CASNKAGVVDTQYF.

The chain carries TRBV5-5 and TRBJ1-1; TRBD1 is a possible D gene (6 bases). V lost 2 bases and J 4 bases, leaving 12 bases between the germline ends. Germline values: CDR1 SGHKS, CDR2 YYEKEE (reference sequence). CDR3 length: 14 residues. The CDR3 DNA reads TGTGCCAGCAGCTTCTGGGGGCTTGGCACTGAAGCTTTCTTT. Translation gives CASSFWGLGTEAFF.

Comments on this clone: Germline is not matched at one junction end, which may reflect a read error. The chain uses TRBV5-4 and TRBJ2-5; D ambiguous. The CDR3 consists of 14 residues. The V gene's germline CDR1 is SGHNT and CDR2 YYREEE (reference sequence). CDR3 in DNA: TGTGCCAGCAGTTTGGACCAAAACCAAGAGACCCAGTACTTC. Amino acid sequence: CASSLDQNQETQYF.

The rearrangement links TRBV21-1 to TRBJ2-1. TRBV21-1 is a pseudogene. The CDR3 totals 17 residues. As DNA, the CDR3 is TGTGCCAGCAGCTTCTCGGCGCAGGACGAATCCTACAATGAGCAGTTCTTC. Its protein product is CASSFSAQDESYNEQFF.

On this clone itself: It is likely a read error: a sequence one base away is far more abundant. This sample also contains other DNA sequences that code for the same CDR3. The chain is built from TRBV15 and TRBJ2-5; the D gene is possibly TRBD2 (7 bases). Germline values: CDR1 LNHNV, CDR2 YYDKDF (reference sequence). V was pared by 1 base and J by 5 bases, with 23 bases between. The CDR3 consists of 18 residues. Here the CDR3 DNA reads TGTGCCACCAGCAGAGTGGGAGGGGGTCGGATATATAGGGAGACCCAGTACTTC. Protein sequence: CATSRVGGGRIYRETQYF.

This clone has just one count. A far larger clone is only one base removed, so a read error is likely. CDR3 residues: CARETSPAKNIQYF. CDR3 nucleotides: TGTGCCAGGGAAACTTCCCCGGCCAAAAACATTCAGTACTTC. The chain is built from TRBV30 and TRBJ2-4; D remains unclear. CDR1 and CDR2 from the germline V gene are GTSNPN and SVGIG (reference sequence). The CDR3 spans 14 residues. Trimming took 8 bases from V and 1 from J, leaving 15 bases between them.

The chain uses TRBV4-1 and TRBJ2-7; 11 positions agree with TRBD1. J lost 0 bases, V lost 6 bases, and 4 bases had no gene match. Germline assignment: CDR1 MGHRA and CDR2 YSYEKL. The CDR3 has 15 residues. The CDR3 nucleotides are TGCGCCAGCAGTCCCGGGACAGGGGGCTCCTACGAGCAGTACTTC. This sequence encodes CASSPGTGGSYEQYF.

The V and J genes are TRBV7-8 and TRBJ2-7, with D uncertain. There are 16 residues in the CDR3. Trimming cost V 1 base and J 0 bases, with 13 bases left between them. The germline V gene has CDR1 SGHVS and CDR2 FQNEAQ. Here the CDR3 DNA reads TGTGCCAGCAGCTTAGGGGTGATGGGAAGCTCCTACGAGCAGTACTTC. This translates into CASSLGVMGSSYEQYF.

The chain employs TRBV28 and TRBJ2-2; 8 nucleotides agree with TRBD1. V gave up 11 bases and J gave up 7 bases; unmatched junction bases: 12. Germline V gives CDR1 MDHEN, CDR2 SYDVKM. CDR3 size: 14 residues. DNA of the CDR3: TGTGCCTCAGGCGGACAGGGCTCTTACGGGGAGCTGTTTTTT. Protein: CASGGQGSYGELFF.

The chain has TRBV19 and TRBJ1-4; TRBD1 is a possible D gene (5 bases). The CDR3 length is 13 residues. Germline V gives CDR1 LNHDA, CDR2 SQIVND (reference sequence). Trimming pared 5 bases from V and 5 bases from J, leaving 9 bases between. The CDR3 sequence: CASSRGLNEKLFF. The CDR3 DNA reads TGTGCCAGTAGTCGGGGCCTAAATGAAAAACTGTTTTTT.

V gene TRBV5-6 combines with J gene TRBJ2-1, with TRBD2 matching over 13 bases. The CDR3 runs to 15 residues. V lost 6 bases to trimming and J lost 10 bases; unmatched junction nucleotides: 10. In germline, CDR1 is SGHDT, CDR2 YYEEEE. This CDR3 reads CASNPGLAGFREQFF. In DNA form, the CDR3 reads TGTGCCAGCAACCCGGGACTAGCGGGGTTCAGGGAGCAGTTCTTC.

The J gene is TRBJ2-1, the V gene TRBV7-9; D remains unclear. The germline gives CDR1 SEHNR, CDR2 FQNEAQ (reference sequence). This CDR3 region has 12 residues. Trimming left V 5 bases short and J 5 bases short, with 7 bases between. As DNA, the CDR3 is TGTGCCAGCAGCCCCCCAAACAATGAGCAGTTCTTC. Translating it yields CASSPPNNEQFF.

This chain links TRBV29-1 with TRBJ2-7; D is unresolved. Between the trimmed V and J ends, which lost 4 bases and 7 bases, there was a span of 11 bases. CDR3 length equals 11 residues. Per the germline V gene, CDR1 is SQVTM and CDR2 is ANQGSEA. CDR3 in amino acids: CSVARGLEQYF. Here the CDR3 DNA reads TGCAGCGTTGCGCGTGGTTTGGAGCAGTACTTC.

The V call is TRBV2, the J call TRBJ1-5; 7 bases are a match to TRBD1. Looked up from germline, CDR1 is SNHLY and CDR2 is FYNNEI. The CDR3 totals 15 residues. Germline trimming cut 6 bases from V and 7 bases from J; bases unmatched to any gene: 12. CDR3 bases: TGTGCCAGCAGCCGACTTACAGGGGATGGCCAGCCCCAGCATTTT. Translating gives CASSRLTGDGQPQHF.